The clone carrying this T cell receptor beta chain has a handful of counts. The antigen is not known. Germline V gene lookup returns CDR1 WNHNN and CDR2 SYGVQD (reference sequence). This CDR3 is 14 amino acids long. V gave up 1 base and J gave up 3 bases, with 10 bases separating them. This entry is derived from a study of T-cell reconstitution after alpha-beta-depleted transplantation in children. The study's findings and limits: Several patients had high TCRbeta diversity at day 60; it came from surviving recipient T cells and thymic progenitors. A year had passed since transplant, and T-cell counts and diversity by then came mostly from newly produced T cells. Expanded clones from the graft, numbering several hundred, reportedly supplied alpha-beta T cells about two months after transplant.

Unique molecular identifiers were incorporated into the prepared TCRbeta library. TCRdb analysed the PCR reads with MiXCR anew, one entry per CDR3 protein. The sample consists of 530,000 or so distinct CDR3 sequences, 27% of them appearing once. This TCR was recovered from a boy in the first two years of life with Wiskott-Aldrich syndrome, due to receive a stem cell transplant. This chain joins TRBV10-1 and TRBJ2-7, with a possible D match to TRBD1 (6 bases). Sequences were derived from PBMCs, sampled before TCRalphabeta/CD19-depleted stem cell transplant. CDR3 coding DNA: TGCGCCAGCAGTGAGTTTGCCAGGGGCTACGAGCAGTACTTC. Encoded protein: CASSEFARGYEQYF.